The T cell receptor beta chain described here comes from a study of human T cells and chemical hapten exposure (dated by TCRdb to 2020 to 2023). About the full investigation: The libraries were sequenced as a pool, and the TCR yield per sample differed mostly because of small variations in library volumes within the pool. For every blood RNA sample, sequencing covered both the TCR alpha and TCR beta chains. The study tracked peripheral blood TCR repertoire changes in vivo during primary and secondary sensitization to the hapten diphenylcyclopropenone (DPC) in alopecia patients.

The method was 5' RACE. TCRdb shows the sequencer as Illumina MiSeq. During library preparation, unique molecular identifiers were attached to individual cDNA molecules so that TCRs could be counted quantitatively and reproducibly. In the source study's methods: The median number of TCRs per sample was approximately 98,000, ranging from 23,224 to 690,600. The Decombinator software suite was used to annotate V, J and CDR3 in the TCR reads. For the PS versus PT1 abundance plots, all samples were subsampled to the same number of TCRs (28,000). Expanded TCRs were defined as absent before sensitization and observed at least eight times at the 2-week time point. The raw public reads went through TCRdb reprocessing: fastp at Q25, MiXCR clone calling, in-frame beta chains kept. Under each unique CDR3 protein, matching rows form one entry showing the most common genes and DNA. The authors' filters were not applied to this entry. This sample is represented by roughly 81,000 distinct CDR3 sequences; more than 15% of them were singletons. The top ten clones comprise nearly 7% of the sample.

Total RNA was isolated from unfractionated whole blood collected in Tempus Blood RNA tubes. As TCR sequencing controls, five healthy volunteers were used, with blood taken at day 0, 2 weeks and 6 weeks. Here is what the overall study found, with its caveats: After repeated subsampling, changes were observed in the strength of the expansion versus patch-test correlation and in the threshold at which the correlation became significant. DPC sensitization did not change how many TCRs were above 1 in 1000 frequency, and no evidence was found of alterations in global repertoire structure.

Comment on this clonotype: Its antigen is currently not known. Base qualities are not provided; no much larger clone lies one nucleotide away.

This TCR was sampled from a female donor in good health.

The CDR3 loop reads CSVPGQGSTDTQYF. The DNA sequence is TGCAGCGTCCCCGGACAGGGTAGCACAGATACGCAGTATTTT. Recombination linked TRBV29-1 to TRBJ2-3, and TRBD1 matches 8 of the central bases. Trimmed from V: 6 bases; trimmed from J: 0 bases; junction bases lacking a gene match: 5. The CDR3 holds 14 amino acids from the cysteine to the phenylalanine. Of all the DNA, just the CDR3 is kept, 42 bases in frame from base 1. CDR1 and CDR2, per the germline V gene, are SQVTM and ANQGSEA.